Included here is one T cell receptor (beta chain) sequence, with context. No antigen is known for it. No quality values exist for individual bases; no much larger clone is one base distant. The sample comes from a study of technical replicates of blood from a few donors (dated by TCRdb to about 2017). Receptor libraries were prepared by the immunoSEQ multiplex PCR assay. The table comes from immuneACCESS by way of TCRdb, which keeps in-frame sequences with V and J called. Part of the clones is missing from these tables; in studies checked, under half for an unresolved V gene and the rest for unknown reasons. This sample lists 75,000 to 95,000 clones; roughly 94% were detected once. Over 0.2% of the sample is taken by the ten largest. The CDR3, from cysteine to phenylalanine, totals 11 residues. Of all the DNA, just the CDR3 is kept, 33 bases in frame from base 1. The V end loses 7 bases and the J end loses 3 bases, and a stretch of 7 bases separates them. CDR1 is given as MDHEN and CDR2 as SYDVKM, both from the germline V gene.

This receptor was obtained from a human donor in good health. The rearranged chain carries TRBV28 and TRBJ2-7; the D gene lacks a confident call. Sequencing was performed on T cells isolated from PBMCs. The nucleotide sequence is TGTGCCAGCACCCCCTACTACGAGCAGTACTTC. Translated, it gives CASTPYYEQYF.